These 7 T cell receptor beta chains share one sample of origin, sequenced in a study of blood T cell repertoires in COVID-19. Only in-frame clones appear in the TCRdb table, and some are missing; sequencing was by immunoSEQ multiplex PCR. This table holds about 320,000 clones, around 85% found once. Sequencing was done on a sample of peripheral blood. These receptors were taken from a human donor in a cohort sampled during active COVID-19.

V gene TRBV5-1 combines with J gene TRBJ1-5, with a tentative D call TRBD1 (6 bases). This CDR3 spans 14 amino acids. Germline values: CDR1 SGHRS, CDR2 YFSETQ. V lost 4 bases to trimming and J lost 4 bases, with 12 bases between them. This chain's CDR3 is CASSIGQGNQPQHF. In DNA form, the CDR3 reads TGCGCCAGCAGCATCGGGCAGGGGAATCAGCCCCAGCATTTT.

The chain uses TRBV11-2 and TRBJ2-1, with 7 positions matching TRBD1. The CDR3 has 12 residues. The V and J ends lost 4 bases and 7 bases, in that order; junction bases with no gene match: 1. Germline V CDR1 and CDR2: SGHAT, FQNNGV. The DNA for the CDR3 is TGTGCCAGCAGCTCGACAGGGAATGAGCAGTTCTTC. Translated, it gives CASSSTGNEQFF. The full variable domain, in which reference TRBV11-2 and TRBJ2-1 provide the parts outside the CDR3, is EAGVAQSPRYKIIEKRQSVAFWCNPISGHATLYWYQQILGQGPKLLIQFQNNGVVDDSQLPKDRFSAERLKGVDSTLKIQPAKLEDSAVYLCASSSTGNEQFFGPGTRLTVL.

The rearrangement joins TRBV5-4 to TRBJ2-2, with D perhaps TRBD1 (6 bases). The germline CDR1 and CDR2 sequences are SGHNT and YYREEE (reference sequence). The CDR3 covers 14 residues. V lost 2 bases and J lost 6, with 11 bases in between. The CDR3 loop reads CASSLGGLAGELFF. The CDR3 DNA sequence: TGTGCCAGCAGCTTAGGGGGATTGGCCGGGGAGCTGTTTTTT.

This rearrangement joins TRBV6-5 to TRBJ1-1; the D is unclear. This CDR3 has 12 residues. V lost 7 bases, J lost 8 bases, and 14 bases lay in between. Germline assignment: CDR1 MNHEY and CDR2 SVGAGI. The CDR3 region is CASIPSGREAFF. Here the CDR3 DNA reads TGTGCCAGCATACCGTCTGGCAGAGAAGCTTTCTTT.

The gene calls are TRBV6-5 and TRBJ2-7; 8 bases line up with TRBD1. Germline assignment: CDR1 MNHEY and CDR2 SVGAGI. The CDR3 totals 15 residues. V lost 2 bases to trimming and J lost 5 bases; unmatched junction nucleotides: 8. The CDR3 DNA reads TGTGCCAGCAGTTACGGCGGACAGGGTTTGGACGAGCAGTACTTC. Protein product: CASSYGGQGLDEQYF.

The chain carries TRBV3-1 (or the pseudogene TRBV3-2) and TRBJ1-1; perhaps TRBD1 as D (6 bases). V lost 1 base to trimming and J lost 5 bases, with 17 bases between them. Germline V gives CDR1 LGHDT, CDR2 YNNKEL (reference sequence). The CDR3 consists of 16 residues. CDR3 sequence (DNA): TGTGCCAGCAGCCAAGTATCAGGGGCTCGGGTAACTGAAGCTTTCTTT. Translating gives CASSQVSGARVTEAFF.

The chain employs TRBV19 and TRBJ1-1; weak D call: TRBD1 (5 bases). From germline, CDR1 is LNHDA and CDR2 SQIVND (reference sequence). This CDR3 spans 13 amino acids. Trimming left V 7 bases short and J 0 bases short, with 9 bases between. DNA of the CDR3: TGTGCCAGTATAGGACACCTGAACACTGAAGCTTTCTTT. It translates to CASIGHLNTEAFF.